The 29 T cell receptor beta chains presented below share a single source sample, sequenced in a study of T cell responses to AZD1222 COVID-19 vaccine. TCRdb's table, derived via immunoSEQ multiplex PCR, lists solely in-frame clones and lacks some. The sample carries fewer than 110,000 clones, about nine tenths recorded once. The specimen was peripheral blood, collected on day 0 of AZD1222 vaccination. The receptor source for this set is an adult in good health.

This chain links TRBV28 with TRBJ2-1; possibly TRBD1 for D (6 bases). V lost 2 bases, J lost 5 bases, and 7 bases lay in between. Germline V gene lookup returns CDR1 MDHEN and CDR2 SYDVKM. The CDR3 has 13 residues. The CDR3 reads CASSLAGDNEQFF. The CDR3 DNA reads TGTGCCAGCAGTTTAGCAGGGGACAATGAGCAGTTCTTC. Supplemented by reference TRBV28 and TRBJ2-1, the full variable domain reads DVKVTQSSRYLVKRTGEKVFLECVQDMDHENMFWYRQDPGLGLRLIYFSYDVKMKEKGDIPEGYSVSREKKERFSLILESASTNQTSMYLCASSLAGDNEQFFGPGTRLTVL.

This clone was picked up one time. This rearrangement joins TRBV7-2 to TRBJ2-7, with D perhaps TRBD1 (5 bases). V dropped 3 bases and J dropped 2 bases, with 8 bases sitting between them. The germline V gene encodes CDR1 SGHTA and CDR2 FQGNSA. CDR3 length equals 13 residues. The CDR3 DNA is TGTGCCAGCAGCTTGTCACAGGCCTACGAGCAGTACTTC. As protein: CASSLSQAYEQYF.

The chain has TRBV19 and TRBJ2-7; a weak D match, TRBD1 (6 bases). Germline CDR1 reads LNHDA; CDR2 reads SQIVND (reference sequence). The CDR3 spans 17 residues. V was trimmed by 9 bases and J by 0 bases, leaving 24 bases between them. CDR3 bases: TGTGCCAGCGCCGAGGGCGCTAACAGGGAGAGCTCCTACGAGCAGTACTTC. This gives the protein CASAEGANRESSYEQYF.

The genes are TRBV5-1 and TRBJ1-1, with unresolved D. The CDR3 length is 16 residues. Germline CDR1 is SGHRS and CDR2 is YFSETQ. Trimming left V 0 bases short and J 0 bases short, with 12 bases between. CDR3 in DNA: TGCGCCAGCAGCTTGGCGGTACGGGCCCTGAACACTGAAGCTTTCTTT. Encoded protein: CASSLAVRALNTEAFF.

This chain joins TRBV15 and TRBJ2-3; maybe TRBD2 (6 bases). The CDR3 length is 16 residues. Germline V CDR1 and CDR2: LNHNV, YYDKDF (reference sequence). Trimming stripped 0 bases from V and 3 bases from J, with 13 bases between. The CDR3 coding sequence is TGTGCCACCAGCAGAGATCTCGGGGGAGCTACAGATACGCAGTATTTT. It yields the protein CATSRDLGGATDTQYF.

The V gene is TRBV7-9, the J gene TRBJ2-1; 13 positions agree with TRBD2. Germline loops: CDR1 SEHNR, CDR2 FQNEAQ (reference sequence). J lost 7 bases, V lost 5 bases, and 5 bases had no gene match. The CDR3 length is 15 residues. The CDR3 loop is CASSPGLAGRNEQFF. The CDR3 DNA sequence: TGTGCCAGCAGCCCGGGACTAGCGGGGAGGAATGAGCAGTTCTTC.

There are a few counts of this clone. The chain recombines TRBV5-1 with TRBJ2-7, with 7 bases aligning to TRBD1. The CDR3 extends over 14 amino acids. CDR1 is SGHRS and CDR2 is YFSETQ in the germline V gene. J lost 0 bases, V lost 4 bases, and 4 bases had no gene match. The chain's CDR3 is CASSPRGSSYEQYF. The CDR3 DNA sequence: TGCGCCAGCAGCCCCAGGGGGAGCTCCTACGAGCAGTACTTC.

This clone was seen a single time. The chain has TRBV7-8 and TRBJ1-1; D is possibly TRBD1 (5 bases). Germline CDR1 SGHVS, CDR2 FQNEAQ. V lost 5 bases to trimming and J lost 10 bases, with 14 bases between them. CDR3 size: 12 residues. CDR3 coding DNA: TGTGCCAGCAGCCCAGTTGGGGGAAGAGCTTTCTTT. Encoded protein: CASSPVGGRAFF.

This clone showed up just once. The chain combines TRBV2 with TRBJ1-5, with a possible D match to TRBD1 (5 bases). V dropped 10 bases and J dropped 8 bases, with 24 bases sitting between them. The CDR3 contains 15 residues. Germline V gene lookup returns CDR1 SNHLY and CDR2 FYNNEI. This CDR3 is CATSGPGGVDKPQHF. Here the CDR3 DNA reads TGTGCCACTAGCGGACCGGGGGGGGTGGACAAGCCCCAGCATTTT.

This clone was counted once. CDR3: CASTGQGNSPLHF. The CDR3 nucleotides read TGTGCCAGCACCGGTCAGGGTAATTCACCCCTCCACTTT. The chain carries TRBV7-2 and TRBJ1-6, with a weak D call TRBD1 (5 bases). Germline lookup yields CDR1 SGHTA and CDR2 FQGNSA. V lost 7 bases, J lost 6 bases, and 10 bases lay in between. CDR3 length: 13 residues.

The chain has TRBV2 and TRBJ1-1, with D uncertain. The germline CDR1 and CDR2 sequences are SNHLY and FYNNEI. CDR3 length equals 16 residues. V was shortened by 6 bases and J by 0 bases, with 17 bases between the two germline ends. CDR3 nucleotides: TGTGCCAGCAGCCCGAGGGCGACGGTGATGAACACTGAAGCTTTCTTT. It translates to CASSPRATVMNTEAFF.

This rearrangement joins TRBV6-5 to TRBJ1-2; D not resolved. V lost 0 bases, J lost 7 bases, and 9 bases lay in between. Germline CDR1 reads MNHEY; CDR2 reads SVGAGI. CDR3 length: 13 residues. This CDR3 reads CASSYSVYSGYTF. The CDR3 bases are TGTGCCAGCAGTTACTCGGTTTATAGTGGCTACACCTTC.

The chain links TRBV4-1 to TRBJ2-3; 9 nucleotides line up with TRBD2. Looked up from germline, CDR1 is MGHRA and CDR2 is YSYEKL. Unmatched junction bases numbered 8, after V lost 3 bases and J lost 1 base. The CDR3 sequence is 17 residues long. The DNA for the CDR3 is TGCGCCAGCAGCCAGTCCCAAGGGACTAGCCGCACAGATACGCAGTATTTT. Translated: CASSQSQGTSRTDTQYF.

A single count supports this clone. The chain is built from TRBV2 and TRBJ2-5; D gene uncertain. Per the germline V gene, CDR1 is SNHLY and CDR2 is FYNNEI. The CDR3 runs 15 residues. Trimming left V 4 bases short and J 4 bases short, with 16 bases between. This chain's CDR3 is CASSGDYGSRETQYF. The CDR3 DNA sequence: TGTGCCAGCAGTGGGGATTATGGCTCCCGAGAGACCCAGTACTTC. Full variable domain (rest looked up from reference TRBV2 and TRBJ2-5): EPEVTQTPSHQVTQMGQEVILRCVPISNHLYFYWYRQILGQKVEFLVSFYNNEISEKSEIFDDQFSVERPDGSNFTLKIRSTKLEDSAMYFCASSGDYGSRETQYFGPGTRLLVL.

The chain uses TRBV28 and TRBJ1-2; D uncertain. The CDR3 extends over 11 amino acids. Germline V gene sequence: CDR1 MDHEN, CDR2 SYDVKM. The CDR3 DNA reads TGTGCGGCACGGGGAAACTATGGCTACACCTTC. Amino acids: CAARGNYGYTF.

V and J are TRBV10-3 and TRBJ1-4; TRBD1 might be the D (5 bases). Germline values: CDR1 ENHRY, CDR2 SYGVKD. V dropped 3 bases and J dropped 6 bases, with 11 bases sitting between them. CDR3 size: 14 residues. In DNA, the CDR3 is TGTGCCATCAGTGACCCCGACAGTCATGAAAAACTGTTTTTT. Its translation is CAISDPDSHEKLFF.

The chain recombines TRBV9 with TRBJ2-3, with 15 bases matching TRBD2. V shed 0 bases, J shed 3 bases, and the junction held 8 bases outside the gene matches. The germline gives CDR1 SGDLS, CDR2 YYNGEE. There are 19 residues in the CDR3. The CDR3, as DNA: TGTGCCAGCAGCGTAGGGAGAGGGACTAGCGGGGGGCCTACAGATACGCAGTATTTT. This gives the protein CASSVGRGTSGGPTDTQYF. Full variable domain (outside the CDR3, taken from reference TRBV9 and TRBJ2-3): DSGVTQTPKHLITATGQRVTLRCSPRSGDLSVYWYQQSLDQGLQFLIQYYNGEERAKGNILERFSAQQFPDLHSELNLSSLELGDSALYFCASSVGRGTSGGPTDTQYFGPGTRLTVL.

This chain uses TRBV28 with TRBJ1-4; D possibly corresponds to TRBD1 (6 bases). V was trimmed by 6 bases and J by 10 bases, leaving 18 bases between them. The CDR3 spans 14 residues. Looked up from germline, CDR1 is MDHEN and CDR2 is SYDVKM. The CDR3 protein is CASRIPGHGGKLFF. As DNA, the CDR3 is TGTGCCAGCAGGATCCCGGGACACGGAGGAAAACTGTTTTTT.

The chain has TRBV12-3 or TRBV12-4 and TRBJ1-5; no definite D call. The CDR3 has 13 residues. Between the trimmed V and J ends, which lost 2 bases and 4 bases, there was a span of 6 bases. In nucleotides, the CDR3 is TGTGCCAGCAGTTTATTGGAGAATCAGCCCCAGCATTTT. Protein product: CASSLLENQPQHF.

This chain links TRBV30 with TRBJ2-3; D perhaps matches TRBD2 (5 bases). This CDR3 is built from 11 residues. V was trimmed by 4 bases and J by 9 bases, leaving 11 bases between them. CDR1 GTSNPN and CDR2 SVGIG come from the germline V gene (reference sequence). CDR3 nucleotide sequence: TGTGCCTGGACGTTCGGGGAGACGCAGTATTTT. It encodes CAWTFGETQYF.

This clone showed up just once. This rearrangement joins TRBV10-3 to TRBJ2-1; D perhaps matches TRBD2 (5 bases). The CDR3 is 12 residues long. V lost 4 bases, J lost 5 bases, and 6 bases lay in between. The germline V gene has CDR1 ENHRY and CDR2 SYGVKD. The CDR3: CAISAGDNEQFF. The DNA for the CDR3 is TGTGCCATCAGTGCCGGGGACAATGAGCAGTTCTTC.

The genes are TRBV3-1 (or the pseudogene TRBV3-2) and TRBJ1-1; a weak D match, TRBD1 (5 bases). Looked up from germline, CDR1 is LGHDT and CDR2 is YNNKEL (reference sequence). The CDR3 spans 13 residues. The V end was cut by 1 base, the J end by 11 bases, with 14 bases between. In nucleotides, the CDR3 is TGTGCCAGCAGCCAAGGCCCCAGGGCGTGGGCTTTCTTT. Translating it yields CASSQGPRAWAFF.

This sequence joins TRBV27 and TRBJ1-5; maybe TRBD1 (6 bases). V was clipped by 8 bases and J by 3 bases, with 11 bases between them. CDR3 length: 13 amino acids. Looked up from germline, CDR1 is MNHEY and CDR2 is SMNVEV (reference sequence). CDR3 nucleotide sequence: TGTGCCAGCGGTCAGGGGTCCAATCAGCCCCAGCATTTT. This encodes CASGQGSNQPQHF.

The rearrangement links TRBV7-9 to TRBJ2-3, with 7 bases identical to TRBD1. This CDR3 region has 15 residues. J gave up 4 bases and V 5 bases, and 9 bases lay outside the gene matches. Germline CDR1 reads SEHNR; CDR2 reads FQNEAQ (reference sequence). The CDR3 reads CASSPDRVGPDTQYF. The CDR3 DNA sequence: TGTGCCAGCAGCCCCGACAGGGTTGGGCCAGATACGCAGTATTTT.

The chain recombines TRBV28 with TRBJ2-1, with TRBD1 matching over 8 bases. The CDR3 has 17 residues. Germline V gene sequence: CDR1 MDHEN, CDR2 SYDVKM. The V and J ends lost 5 bases and 7 bases, in that order; junction bases with no gene match: 16. The CDR3 region has the DNA TGTGCCAGCAGTCTCGATATGACAGGGGCAGGGGGAAATGAGCAGTTCTTC. Translated: CASSLDMTGAGGNEQFF.

V gene TRBV7-8 combines with J gene TRBJ2-1, with D tentatively TRBD2 (5 bases). V was cut by 2 bases and J by 6 bases, with 17 bases left in between. The CDR3 consists of 16 residues. In germline, CDR1 is SGHVS, CDR2 FQNEAQ. For the CDR3, the DNA is TGTGCCAGCAGCTTAAGCTTTGGCATCGAGGGCAATGAGCAGTTCTTC. Translation gives CASSLSFGIEGNEQFF.

The chain joins TRBV5-4 to TRBJ2-3, with TRBD2 matching over 11 bases. This CDR3 spans 17 amino acids. CDR1 and CDR2 (germline): SGHNT, YYREEE (reference sequence). The V and J ends lost 0 bases and 0 bases, in that order; junction bases with no gene match: 3. CDR3 in DNA: TGTGCCAGCAGCTTGGAGCTAGCGGGGGGAAGCACAGATACGCAGTATTTT. Protein product: CASSLELAGGSTDTQYF.

This clone was counted a few times. The chain combines TRBV24-1 with TRBJ2-7, with D possibly TRBD2 on 7 matching bases. The V and J ends lost 9 bases and 2 bases respectively, with 13 bases between them. Germline CDR1 reads KGHDR; CDR2 reads SFDVKD. The CDR3 contains 13 residues. The CDR3 DNA reads TGTGCCACCCGGGCGGGGGCGACCTACGAGCAGTACTTC. It encodes CATRAGATYEQYF.

The chain couples TRBV10-3 to TRBJ2-1; 9 bases align to TRBD1. Germline values: CDR1 ENHRY, CDR2 SYGVKD. V lost 7 bases, J lost 8 bases, and 6 bases stayed unmatched. This CDR3 comprises 13 residues. Here the CDR3 reads CAITGTGFDEQFF. In nucleotides, the CDR3 is TGTGCCATCACCGGGACAGGGTTCGATGAGCAGTTCTTC.